The clone carrying this TCR beta chain has ten or more counts. The antigen is unknown. This sample was taken from a study of blood T cells in healthy people across ages. The V gene's germline CDR1 is DFQATT and CDR2 SNEGSKA (reference sequence). There are 14 residues in the CDR3. Trimming cost V 5 bases and J 3 bases, with 17 bases left between them. Primed by a sample-barcoded 5' primer and a J-beta primer mix, a second PCR proceeded for 7 to 11 cycles. TCRdb re-analysed the 5' RACE reads in MiXCR, keeping a single row per CDR3 protein. The sample consists of 650,000 to 700,000 distinct CDR3 sequences, about 50% of them appearing once. General study findings and limits: It was found that TCR beta diversity correlated strongly with the percentage of naive T cells.

The TCR sequence derives from a woman of 80 years or more in good health. This rearrangement joins TRBV20-1 to TRBJ2-7; D unclear. The sample consisted of blood. The DNA for the CDR3 is TGCAGTGCTCTAGACTCGCCCACTGACTACGAGCAGTACTTC. Amino acids: CSALDSPTDYEQYF.